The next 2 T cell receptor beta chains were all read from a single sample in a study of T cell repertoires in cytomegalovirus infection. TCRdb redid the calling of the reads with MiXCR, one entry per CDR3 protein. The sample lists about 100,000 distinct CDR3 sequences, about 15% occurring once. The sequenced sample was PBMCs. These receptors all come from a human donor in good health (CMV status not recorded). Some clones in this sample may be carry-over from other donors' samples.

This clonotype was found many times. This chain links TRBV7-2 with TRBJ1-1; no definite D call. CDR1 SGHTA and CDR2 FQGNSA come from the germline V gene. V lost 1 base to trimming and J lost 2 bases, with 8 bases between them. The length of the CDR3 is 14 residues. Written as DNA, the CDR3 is TGTGCCAGCAGCTTAGAACGGGAAAACACTGAAGCTTTCTTT. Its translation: CASSLERENTEAFF.

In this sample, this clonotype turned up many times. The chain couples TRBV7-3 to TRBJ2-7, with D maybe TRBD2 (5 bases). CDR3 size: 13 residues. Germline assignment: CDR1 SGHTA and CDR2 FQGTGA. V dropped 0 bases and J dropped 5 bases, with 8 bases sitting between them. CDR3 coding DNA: TGTGCCAGCAGCTTAACTGCGGGCCACGAGCAGTACTTC. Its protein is CASSLTAGHEQYF.